This TCR beta chain was sequenced during a study of cytomegalovirus exposure and HLA in healthy donors. Study-wide context: The roughly 130 validation repertoires, a later analysis reported, used the same platform as the roughly 660 repertoires from the first cohort.

This table comes from immunoSEQ multiplex PCR, and its TCRdb copy is limited to in-frame clones, with some not included. The data contain some 180,000 clones, around 80% of them singletons. Findings and limits, study-wide: Investigators reported 150 to 200 TCR beta chains as tied to cytomegalovirus. Subsequent analysis of the roughly 120 validation repertoires found a tendency for first-cohort TCR clusters to co-occur.

Comment on this clone: The antigen is undetermined.

The junction had 10 bases not matched to a gene; V was cut back by 4 bases and J by 2 bases. Germline V gene data show CDR1 as SQVTM and CDR2 as ANQGSEA. This CDR3 region has 16 residues. Separate from the approximately 670-subject first cohort was the roughly 130-subject validation cohort, to which the donors belonged. The rearrangement uses TRBV29-1 and TRBJ2-3; 9 nucleotides agree with TRBD1. The clonotype was recovered from a woman aged 30 to 39 in good health and CMV-seronegative. Sequencing was carried out using PBMCs. Here the CDR3 reads CSVVGPRDRDTDTQYF. The CDR3 DNA reads as TGCAGCGTTGTGGGACCCCGGGACAGGGACACAGATACGCAGTATTTT.